This note documents a single T cell receptor (beta chain) sequence. It lacks a known antigen. No per-base quality is available; no much larger clone lies one base away. Healthy HIV-negative adults with no recently reported acute infections or vaccinations were included as donors. All donors were Caucasian adults living in Nashville, Tennessee, USA. In the unsorted samples, roughly 90 million PBMCs were counted, and genomic DNA was extracted using the QIAamp DNA Blood Mini kit. Blood was obtained by leukapheresis, after which PBMCs were separated by Ficoll-Histopaque density gradient centrifugation and cryopreserved in liquid nitrogen vapor phase. The entry originates in a study of shared clonotypes between healthy human individuals (dated by TCRdb to about 2020). At the level of the whole study: The cohort comprised two women and three men aged 18 to 49 years. To increase sequencing depth and limit assay-specific biases, different laboratories used diverse techniques to prepare libraries and sequence TCR repertoires. Each donor's leukapheresis produced roughly between roughly 0.9 and 8.9 billion PBMCs. To estimate repertoire size and how much clonotype sharing occurs between individuals, the study deeply sequenced the blood TCR repertoires of 4 to 6 healthy adults. Broad study findings and their caveats: Pairwise subsampling led to the expectation that sequencing depth would affect the degree of clonotype sharing among donors. The genetic and exposure-history diversity represented was limited by the small number of donors. Sampling was restricted to blood, and TCR repertoires in tissues likely differ from the TCR repertoires found in blood.

V drops 2 bases and J drops 6 bases, leaving 19 bases in between. The CDR3 spans 16 residues, from the cysteine through the phenylalanine. The retained sequence is limited to the CDR3, 48 bases, with the frame set at the first base. Via the germline V gene, CDR1 is SGHRS and CDR2 YFSETQ. Using the deep immunoSEQ assay, TCR CDR3 regions were amplified from genomic DNA by multiplex PCR. For each cell subset, the extracted genomic DNA was distributed evenly across all wells of several immunoSEQ 96-well plates, and each plate served as one replicate. Each replicate PCR for unsorted PBMC received about 0.3 ug genomic DNA, equal to tens of thousands of T cell genomes. Ten immunoSEQ deep assay plates were used to sequence unsorted PBMC genomic DNA. The purified libraries were quantified using a Qubit 3.0 fluorometer, sized with a Bioanalyzer 2100, and then quantified again using the KAPA Library Quantification kit. Each immunoSEQ 96-well plate was sequenced on its own single-read 150-cycle Illumina NextSeq 550 flow cell. Under the source paper's analysis protocol: Because only junctional sequences without quality scores were contained in the immunoSEQ output, filtering matching that applied to full-length reads could not be performed. Sequences were annotated with PyIR, a Python wrapper for IgBLAST v1.9, using IMGT germline references to assign V/J genes and CDR3. Reads were removed for weak V/J assignments (E-value above 1e-6), missing CDR3, stop codons, out-of-frame junctions, or ambiguous translated residues. V3J clonotypes were defined as sequences sharing the same inferred V gene, J gene, and CDR3 amino acid sequence. The percentage overlap between two repertoires was calculated by dividing the number of shared unique clonotypes by the size of the smaller repertoire. RTK rarefaction, the Chao1 estimator, and Recon v2.1 estimates of unobserved clonotypes were used to assess repertoire richness. Drawn from immuneACCESS, this table holds only the in-frame rearrangements with V and J called that TCRdb kept. Clones are partly lost; checked studies trace under half to an unresolved V gene and leave the rest unexplained. V and J calls plus clone size are reproduced from that table; the DNA served to infer D and trimming. The sample table contains a few hundred thousand clones; only one count was recorded for 70% to 80% of them. Approximately 12% of the sample comes from the top ten.

The specimen was PBMCs. The sequence links TRBV5-1 to TRBJ2-3, with a weak D call of TRBD1 (6 bases match). The TCR sequence derives from a woman between 35 and 50 years old in good health. Some clones in this sample may be carry-over from other donors' samples. CDR3 loop: CASSFLPGQKGDTQYF. The nucleotides read TGCGCCAGCAGCTTCCTCCCGGGACAAAAGGGGGATACGCAGTATTTT. Reference TRBV5-1 and TRBJ2-3 proteins supply the regions before and after the CDR3; the full variable domain is: KAGVTQTPRYLIKTRGQQVTLSCSPISGHRSVSWYQQTPGQGLQFLFEYFSETQRNKGNFPGRFSGRQFSNSRSEMNVSTLELGDSALYLCASSFLPGQKGDTQYFGPGTRLTVL.